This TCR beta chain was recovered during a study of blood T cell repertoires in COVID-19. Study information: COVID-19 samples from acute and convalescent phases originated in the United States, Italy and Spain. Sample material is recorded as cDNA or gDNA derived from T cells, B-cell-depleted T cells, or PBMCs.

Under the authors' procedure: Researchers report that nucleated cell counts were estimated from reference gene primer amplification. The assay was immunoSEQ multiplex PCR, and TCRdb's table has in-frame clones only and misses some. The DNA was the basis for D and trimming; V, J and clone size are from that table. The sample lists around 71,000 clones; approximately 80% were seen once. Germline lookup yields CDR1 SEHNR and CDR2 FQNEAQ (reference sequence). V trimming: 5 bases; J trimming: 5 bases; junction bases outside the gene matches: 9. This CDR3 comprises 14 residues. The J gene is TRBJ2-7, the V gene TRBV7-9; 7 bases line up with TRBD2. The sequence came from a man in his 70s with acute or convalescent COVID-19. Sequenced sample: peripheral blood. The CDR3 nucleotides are TGTGCCAGCAGCCCAACATGGGGAGGGGACGAGCAGTACTTC. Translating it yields CASSPTWGGDEQYF.